This T cell receptor beta chain appears in the sequencing data of a study of blood T cell repertoires in COVID-19. The wider study: Samples taken during acute and convalescent COVID-19 were collected in the United States, Italy and Spain.

Profiled with immunoSEQ multiplex PCR; TCRdb holds only in-frame clones, not every one. The sample yields about 200,000 clones, about three quarters seen once. Sequences were obtained from peripheral blood. The receptor was derived from an older woman with acute or convalescent COVID-19.

CDR3 protein: CASSQDGVSSSYNEQFF. The CDR3 DNA reads as TGTGCCAGCAGCCAAGATGGAGTTTCGAGCTCCTACAATGAGCAGTTCTTC. The chain carries TRBV3-1 (or the pseudogene TRBV3-2) and TRBJ2-1; D remains ambiguous. Germline-derived CDR1 and CDR2 are LGHDT and YNNKEL (reference sequence). The V end was cut by 0 bases, the J end by 0 bases, with 12 bases between. This CDR3 spans 17 amino acids.